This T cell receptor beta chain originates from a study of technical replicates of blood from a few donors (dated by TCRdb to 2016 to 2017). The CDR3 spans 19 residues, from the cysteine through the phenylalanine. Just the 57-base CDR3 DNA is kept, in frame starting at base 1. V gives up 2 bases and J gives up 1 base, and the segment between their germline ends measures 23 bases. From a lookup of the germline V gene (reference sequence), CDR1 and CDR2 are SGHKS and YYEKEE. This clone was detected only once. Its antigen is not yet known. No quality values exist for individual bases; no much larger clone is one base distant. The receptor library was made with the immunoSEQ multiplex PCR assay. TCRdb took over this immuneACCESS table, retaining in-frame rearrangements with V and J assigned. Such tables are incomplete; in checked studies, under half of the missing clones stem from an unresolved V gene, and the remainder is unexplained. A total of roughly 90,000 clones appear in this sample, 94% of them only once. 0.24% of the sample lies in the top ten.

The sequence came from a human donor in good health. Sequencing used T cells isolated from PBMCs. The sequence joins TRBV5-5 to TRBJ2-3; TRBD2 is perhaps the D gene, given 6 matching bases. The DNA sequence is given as TGTGCCAGCAGCTTTGTGTTTCCGACGAGGGACTGGGGCACAGATACGCAGTATTTT. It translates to CASSFVFPTRDWGTDTQYF. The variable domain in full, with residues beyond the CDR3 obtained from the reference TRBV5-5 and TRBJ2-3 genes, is DAGVTQSPTHLIKTRGQQVTLRCSPISGHKSVSWYQQVLGQGPQFIFQYYEKEERGRGNFPDRFSARQFPNYSSELNVNALLLGDSALYLCASSFVFPTRDWGTDTQYFGPGTRLTVL.